This TCR beta chain was found in a study of T cells in Graves' hyperthyroidism and ophthalmopathy (dated by TCRdb to between 2018 and 2021). For the wider study: Peripheral blood was collected at initial diagnosis, before any treatment. In addition, the study compared T-cell repertoires in thyroid tissue and in blood from roughly six Graves' hyperthyroidism patients. An independent validation cohort of around 20 hyperthyroidism patients and 17 patients who later progressed to ophthalmopathy tested prospective prediction of ophthalmopathy. The 100 discovery patients were divided at random into training and test sets in a 7:3 ratio. TCR V-J signatures able to tell the groups apart were searched for in a discovery cohort of 90 to 100 patients, of whom 43 had Graves' ophthalmopathy and roughly 58 had stable Graves' hyperthyroidism. According to the paper, TCR Vbeta CDR3 sequencing was carried out on some 130 peripheral blood samples, which came from 40 to 45 ophthalmopathy, around 75 hyperthyroidism and roughly 17 progressor patients. After blood sampling, hyperthyroidism patients were treated with methimazole at a starting dose of 30 mg daily, and ophthalmopathy patients were treated with high-dose intravenous methylprednisolone.

Stable Graves' hyperthyroidism was defined as no progression to ophthalmopathy during 18 months of follow-up. Hyperthyroidism patients were newly diagnosed, had a disease duration of under 2 months, and were aged 18 to 65 years. Exclusion was applied to patients with uncontrolled infections, other autoimmune diseases, pregnancy or lactation. Diagnoses relied on clinical symptoms, serum thyroxine and TRAb, thyroid ultrasound and orbital computed tomography. Ficoll-Paque density gradient centrifugation was used to isolate PBMCs from 8.5 to 10 ml of fresh peripheral blood. Total RNA was extracted using Trizol reagent, and RNA quality was assessed on an Agilent 2100 Bioanalyzer. The full study reports these points: In validation, the model predicted progression to ophthalmopathy a median of about 6 months before onset, with about 67% sensitivity and almost 75% specificity. No statistical method was used to fix the sample size in advance, and group allocation was not hidden from the investigators. Most expanded thyroid clonotypes (frequency above 0.001) were also found in blood, which suggests that blood repertoires may mirror thyroid immune responses. In cross-validation, a model built on a 13 V-J signature told ophthalmopathy apart from stable hyperthyroidism with under 90% sensitivity and around 81% specificity, and in testing the same model reached 80%/75%.

The TCR beta CDR3 regions were amplified from the RNA transcripts. For the first round of RT-PCR on the TCR CDR3, the HTBI primer set was used together with the Qiagen OneStep RT-PCR kit. Libraries were constructed in a second round of multiplex PCR, after which size selection and purification were carried out. The libraries were sequenced on an Illumina HiSeq2000 using paired-end 100 bp reads. In the source study's methods: Raw data were processed with SOAPnuke, discarding reads with adapters, uncalled bases, mean Phred below 15, or no exact constant-primer or identifier match. COPE v1.2.5 was used to merge high-quality paired reads, and clonotypes were defined as unique nucleotide sequences. MiTCR v1.1 was used to align the clonotypes against IMGT TRBV, TRBD and TRBJ reference segments. The analysis was restricted to V-J combinations with a frequency above 0.0001, which together covered 99% to 99.2% of the repertoires. A TCS score was defined as the ratio between F50 (clonal expansion) and ExV (chaos), using BLOSUM62-based TCRdist between CDR3 peptides within each V-J. Welch's t-statistics and random forest reduced roughly 540 V-J features to 13, which were used in a naive Bayes classifier (R e1071). TCRdb reran the public reads through fastp at Q25 and MiXCR, keeping productive beta chains. Entries are consolidated by CDR3 protein sequence, retaining the most common genes and DNA. The V and J calls were not made by the authors but by TCRdb's processing. The sample table contains fewer than 600,000 distinct CDR3 sequences; only one count was recorded for 13% to 15% of them. Approximately 15% of the sample lies in the top ten.

To note about this clonotype: There is no known antigen for this receptor. This clone may be a read error of a much larger clone one base away.

Sequenced material: blood. The sequence derives from a woman in her forties with Graves' hyperthyroidism.

The DNA sequence follows: TGTGCCAGCAGCCCCAATCCCGGGGCAGGGGACGAGCAGTACTTC. Its protein product is CASSPNPGAGDEQYF. The chain employs TRBV3-1 and TRBJ2-7; TRBD1 is a weak D gene call, 6 bases matching. V is pared back by 4 bases and J by 5 bases, with 18 bases lying between the germline termini. The CDR3 contains 15 residues, cysteine and phenylalanine counted. Kept here is only the CDR3 DNA, which spans 45 bases and is read in frame from base 1. The CDR1 and CDR2 encoded by the germline V gene (reference sequence) are LGHDT and YNNKEL.